The next 11 T cell receptor beta chains were all read from a single sample in a study of CD8 T cells in ankylosing spondylitis. TCRdb itself ran the 5' RACE reads through MiXCR, one entry per CDR3 protein. The sample records 200,000 to 250,000 distinct CDR3 sequences, approximately 12% being singletons. Sequencing was performed on blood, either unsorted or a sorted T cell fraction (not recorded which). The receptor source for this set is a male donor with ankylosing spondylitis or in good health (not recorded which).

This clonotype came up a few times. Compared with germline, one end of the junction differs, possibly owing to a read error. J is TRBJ2-2 and V is TRBV20-1; D gene ambiguous. The CDR3 has 16 residues. Germline lookup yields CDR1 DFQATT and CDR2 SNEGSKA (reference sequence). The CDR3 loop reads CCARDPQTANTGELFF. Written as DNA, the CDR3 is TGCTGTGCTAGAGATCCCCAAACCGCGAACACCGGGGAGCTGTTTTTT.

The chain uses TRBV12-3 or TRBV12-4 and TRBJ2-2; unclear D gene. There are 14 residues in the CDR3. V was trimmed by 5 bases and J by 2 bases, leaving 9 bases between them. CDR3 residues: CASSMAGNTGELFF. The CDR3 DNA follows: TGTGCCAGCAGTATGGCAGGCAACACCGGGGAGCTGTTTTTT.

The rearrangement uses TRBV3-1 and TRBJ2-5; 11 bases are a match to TRBD2. CDR1 is LGHDT, CDR2 YNNKEL, per germline (reference sequence). CDR3 length: 16 amino acids. With V trimmed by 0 bases and J by 1 base, 1 base remained unmatched. CDR3 loop: CASSQEGTSGQETQYF. CDR3 coding DNA: TGTGCCAGCAGCCAAGAAGGGACTAGCGGCCAAGAGACCCAGTACTTC.

This clonotype was seen only a few times. The chain links TRBV12-3 or TRBV12-4 to TRBJ2-1; D is ambiguous. The CDR3 has 15 amino acids. V was pared by 6 bases and J by 4 bases, with 16 bases between. The CDR3 bases are TGTGCCAGCAGGATCAGCGCGAACGGGTACAATGAGCAGTTCTTC. It is translated as CASRISANGYNEQFF.

This clonotype was seen many times. The V and J genes are TRBV27 and TRBJ2-7; 7 bases are shared with TRBD1. The trim removed 2 bases at V and 5 bases at J, leaving 6 bases unmatched. This CDR3 spans 14 amino acids. From germline, CDR1 is MNHEY and CDR2 SMNVEV (reference sequence). CDR3 in amino acids: CASSLRDSWDEQYF. The CDR3 nucleotides are TGTGCCAGCAGTTTAAGGGACAGTTGGGACGAGCAGTACTTC.

This clonotype was counted at least ten times. This chain connects TRBV5-4 to TRBJ2-1; 9 bases are a match to TRBD2. V trimming: 4 bases; J trimming: 3 bases; junction bases outside the gene matches: 5. CDR3 length: 15 residues. Germline V gene data show CDR1 as SGHNT and CDR2 as YYREEE (reference sequence). CDR3 DNA: TGTGCCAGCAGCCGAGATAGCGGGAGCTACAATGAGCAGTTCTTC. Protein product: CASSRDSGSYNEQFF.

This clonotype was counted ten times or more. The chain recombines TRBV6-4 with TRBJ2-1, with D perhaps matching TRBD2 (5 bases). This CDR3 has 13 residues. Germline CDR1 and CDR2: MRHNA and SNTAGT. V was trimmed by 2 bases and J by 9 bases, leaving 11 bases between them. The DNA for the CDR3 is TGTGCCAGCAGTGACCGGGAAACTAGTGAGCAGTTCTTC. As protein: CASSDRETSEQFF.

In its sample, this clonotype was seen many times. The chain combines TRBV5-1 with TRBJ1-1, with a tentative D call TRBD1 (5 bases). The CDR3 covers 15 residues. Germline loops: CDR1 SGHRS, CDR2 YFSETQ. Trimming took off 2 bases at V and 6 bases at J, with 17 bases between the two ends. The CDR3 sequence is CASSLPDGDLPEAFF. CDR3 DNA: TGCGCCAGCAGCTTACCGGACGGGGACCTCCCTGAAGCTTTCTTT.

This chain connects TRBV12-3 or TRBV12-4 to TRBJ2-6; D is ambiguous. This CDR3 is built from 18 residues. V lost 1 base and J lost 0, with 13 bases in between. CDR3 protein: CASSLGGGGFSGANVLTF. The CDR3 DNA sequence: TGTGCCAGCAGTTTAGGAGGCGGCGGTTTCTCTGGGGCCAACGTCCTGACTTTC.

This clonotype occurred many times. The chain employs TRBV20-1 and TRBJ2-1; 8 nucleotides agree with TRBD2. The V and J ends lost 6 bases and 0 bases, in that order; junction bases with no gene match: 7. The V gene's germline CDR1 is DFQATT and CDR2 SNEGSKA (reference sequence). CDR3 length: 15 residues. The CDR3 is CSAHSGGSSYNEQFF. The DNA of the CDR3 is TGCAGTGCCCACTCGGGGGGGAGCTCCTACAATGAGCAGTTCTTC.

The chain carries TRBV6-5 and TRBJ2-1; 10 bases agree with TRBD2. V lost 1 base and J lost 4; bases outside the gene matches: 7. This CDR3 is built from 17 residues. Germline CDR1 and CDR2: MNHEY and SVGAGI. CDR3 DNA sequence: TGTGCCAGCAGTTACTTTAGCGCTAGCGGGGGATACAATGAGCAGTTCTTC. Its protein is CASSYFSASGGYNEQFF.